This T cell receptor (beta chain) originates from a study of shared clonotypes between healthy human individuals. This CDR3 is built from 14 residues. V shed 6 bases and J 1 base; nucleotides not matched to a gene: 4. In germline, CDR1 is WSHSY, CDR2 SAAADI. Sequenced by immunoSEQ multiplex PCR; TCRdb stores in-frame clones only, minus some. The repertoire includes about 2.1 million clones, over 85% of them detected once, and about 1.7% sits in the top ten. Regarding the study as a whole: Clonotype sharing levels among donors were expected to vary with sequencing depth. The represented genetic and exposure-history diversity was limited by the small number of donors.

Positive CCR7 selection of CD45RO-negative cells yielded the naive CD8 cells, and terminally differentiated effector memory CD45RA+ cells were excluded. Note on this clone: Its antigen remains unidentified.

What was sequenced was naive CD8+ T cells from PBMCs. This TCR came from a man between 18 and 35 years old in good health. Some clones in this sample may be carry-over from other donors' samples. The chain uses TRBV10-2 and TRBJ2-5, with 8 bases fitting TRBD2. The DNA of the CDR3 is TGCGCCAGCAGACCAGCGGGGGCCCAAGAGACCCAGTACTTC. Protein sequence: CASRPAGAQETQYF.